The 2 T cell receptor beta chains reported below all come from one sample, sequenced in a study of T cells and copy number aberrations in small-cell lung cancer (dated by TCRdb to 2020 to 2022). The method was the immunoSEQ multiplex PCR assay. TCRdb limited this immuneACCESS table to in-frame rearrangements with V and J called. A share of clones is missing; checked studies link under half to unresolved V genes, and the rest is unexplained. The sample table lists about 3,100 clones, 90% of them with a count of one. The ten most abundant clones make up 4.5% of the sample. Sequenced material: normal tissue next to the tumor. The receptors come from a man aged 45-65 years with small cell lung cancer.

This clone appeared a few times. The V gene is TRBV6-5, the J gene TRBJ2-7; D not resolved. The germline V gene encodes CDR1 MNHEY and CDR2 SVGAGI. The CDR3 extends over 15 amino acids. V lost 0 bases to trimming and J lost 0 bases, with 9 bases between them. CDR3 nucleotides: TGTGCCAGCAGTTACTCGATTAGTAGCTCCTACGAGCAGTACTTC. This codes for CASSYSISSSYEQYF.

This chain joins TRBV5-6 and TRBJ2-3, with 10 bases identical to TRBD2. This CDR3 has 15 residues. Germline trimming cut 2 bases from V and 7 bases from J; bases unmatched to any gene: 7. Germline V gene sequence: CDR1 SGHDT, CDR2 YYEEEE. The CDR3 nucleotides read TGTGCCAGCAGCTTTAGCCTAGCGGGAGAACATACGCAGTATTTT. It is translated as CASSFSLAGEHTQYF.